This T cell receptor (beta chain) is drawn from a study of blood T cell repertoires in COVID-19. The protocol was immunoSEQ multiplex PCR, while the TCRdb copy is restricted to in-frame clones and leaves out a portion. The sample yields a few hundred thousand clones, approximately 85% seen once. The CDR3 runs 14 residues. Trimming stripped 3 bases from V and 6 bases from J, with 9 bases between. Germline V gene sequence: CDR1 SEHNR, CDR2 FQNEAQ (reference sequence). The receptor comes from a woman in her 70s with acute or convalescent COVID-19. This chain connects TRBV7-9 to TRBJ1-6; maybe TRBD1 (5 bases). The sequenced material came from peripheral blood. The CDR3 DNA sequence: TGTGCCAGCAGCTTTGGGCAGGGTAATTCACCCCTCCACTTT. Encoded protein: CASSFGQGNSPLHF.